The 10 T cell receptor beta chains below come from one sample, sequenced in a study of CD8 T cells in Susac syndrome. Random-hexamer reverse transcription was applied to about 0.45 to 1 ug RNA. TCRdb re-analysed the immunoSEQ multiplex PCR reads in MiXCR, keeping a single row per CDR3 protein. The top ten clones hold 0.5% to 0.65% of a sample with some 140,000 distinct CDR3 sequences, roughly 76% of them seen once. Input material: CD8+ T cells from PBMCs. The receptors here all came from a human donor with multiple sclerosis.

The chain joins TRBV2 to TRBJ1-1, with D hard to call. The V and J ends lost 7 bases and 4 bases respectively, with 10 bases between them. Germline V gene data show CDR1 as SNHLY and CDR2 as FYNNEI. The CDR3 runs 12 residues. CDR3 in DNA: TGTGCCAGCACCGTTTTAGTCACTGAAGCTTTCTTT. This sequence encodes CASTVLVTEAFF.

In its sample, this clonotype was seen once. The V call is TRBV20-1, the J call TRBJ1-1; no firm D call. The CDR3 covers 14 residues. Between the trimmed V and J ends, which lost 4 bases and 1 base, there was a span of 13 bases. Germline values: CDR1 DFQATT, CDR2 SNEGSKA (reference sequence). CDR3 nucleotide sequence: TGCAGTGCTAACCAGGACGCCTCGAACACTGAAGCTTTCTTT. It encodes CSANQDASNTEAFF.

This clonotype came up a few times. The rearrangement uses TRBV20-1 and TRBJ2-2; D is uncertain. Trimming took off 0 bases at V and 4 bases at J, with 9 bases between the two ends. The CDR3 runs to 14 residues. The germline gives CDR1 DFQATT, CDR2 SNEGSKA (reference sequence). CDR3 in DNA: TGCAGTGCTAGAGATATTGACTTCACCGGGGAGCTGTTTTTT. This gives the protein CSARDIDFTGELFF.

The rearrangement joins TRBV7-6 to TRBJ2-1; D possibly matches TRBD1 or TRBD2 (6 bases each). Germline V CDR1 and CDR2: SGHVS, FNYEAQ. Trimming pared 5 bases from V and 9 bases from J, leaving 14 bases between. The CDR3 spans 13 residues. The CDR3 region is CASSPGGTVEQFF. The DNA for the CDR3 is TGTGCCAGCAGCCCCGGGGGCACGGTTGAGCAGTTCTTC.

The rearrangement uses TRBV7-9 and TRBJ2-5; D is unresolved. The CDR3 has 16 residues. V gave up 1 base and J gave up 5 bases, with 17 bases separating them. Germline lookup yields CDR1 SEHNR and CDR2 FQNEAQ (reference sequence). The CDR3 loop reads CASSLGYSLFEETQYF. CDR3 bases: TGTGCCAGCAGCTTAGGTTACAGCCTTTTCGAGGAGACCCAGTACTTC.

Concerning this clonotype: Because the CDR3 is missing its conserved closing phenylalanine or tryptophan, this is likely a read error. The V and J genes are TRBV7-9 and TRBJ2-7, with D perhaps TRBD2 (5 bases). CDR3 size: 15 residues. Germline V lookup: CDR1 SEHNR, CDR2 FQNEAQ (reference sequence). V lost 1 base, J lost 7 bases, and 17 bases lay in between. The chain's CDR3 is CASSLGLVVSGEQYC. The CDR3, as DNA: TGTGCCAGCAGCTTAGGATTGGTGGTCTCGGGGGAGCAGTACTGC.

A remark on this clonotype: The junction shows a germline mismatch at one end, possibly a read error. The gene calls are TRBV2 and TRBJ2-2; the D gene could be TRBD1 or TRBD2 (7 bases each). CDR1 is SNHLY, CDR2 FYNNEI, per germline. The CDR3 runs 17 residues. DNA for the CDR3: TGTGCCAGCAGGGAAGCGGGACAGCCAAGGAACACCGGGGAGCTGTTTTTT. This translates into CASREAGQPRNTGELFF. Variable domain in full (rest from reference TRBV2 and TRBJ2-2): EPEVTQTPSHQVTQMGQEVILRCVPISNHLYFYWYRQILGQKVEFLVSFYNNEISEKSEIFDDQFSVERPDGSNFTLKIRSTKLEDSAMYFCASREAGQPRNTGELFFGEGSRLTVL.

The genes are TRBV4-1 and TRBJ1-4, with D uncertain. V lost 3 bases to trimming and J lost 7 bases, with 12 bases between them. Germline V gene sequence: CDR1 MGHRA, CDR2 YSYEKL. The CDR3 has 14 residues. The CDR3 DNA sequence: TGCGCCAGCAGCCACGGGAGGGAAGTTGAAAAACTGTTTTTT. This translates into CASSHGREVEKLFF.

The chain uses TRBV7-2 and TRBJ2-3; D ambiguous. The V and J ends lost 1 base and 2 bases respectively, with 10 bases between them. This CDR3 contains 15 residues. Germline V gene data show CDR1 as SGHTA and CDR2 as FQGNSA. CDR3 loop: CASSLERFYTDTQYF. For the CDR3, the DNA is TGTGCCAGCAGCTTAGAAAGGTTCTACACAGATACGCAGTATTTT.

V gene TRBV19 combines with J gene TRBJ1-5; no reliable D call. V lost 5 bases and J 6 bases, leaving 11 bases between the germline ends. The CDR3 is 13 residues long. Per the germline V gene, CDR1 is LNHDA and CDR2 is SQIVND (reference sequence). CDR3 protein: CASSFGVVQPQHF. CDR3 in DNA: TGTGCCAGTAGTTTCGGGGTGGTTCAGCCCCAGCATTTT.